What follows is one T cell receptor beta chain and its context. Its antigen is still unknown. The sample holds other DNA sequences that translate to the same CDR3. This sample was included in a study of cytomegalovirus exposure and HLA in healthy donors. Study-level results: TCR beta V- and J-gene trimming, according to a later analysis, was linked to a missense DCLRE1C variant. Researchers counted around 150 TCR beta chains as cytomegalovirus-associated.

In the PCR, 60 Vbeta and 13 Jbeta primers were used. Sequencing used immunoSEQ multiplex PCR; TCRdb keeps in-frame clones, though not all of them. The sample spans approximately 150,000 clones; the ten largest clones claim 0.9% to 1%. The CDR3 is 14 amino acids. CDR1 and CDR2 from the germline V gene are LNHDA and SQIVND (reference sequence). The V gene lost 1 base and the J gene lost 5 bases, with 8 bases spanning the gap. The chain employs TRBV19 and TRBJ2-2, with D possibly being TRBD2 (6 bases). The sequence was obtained from a male donor in good health and CMV-seronegative. The sample was PBMCs. The CDR3 nucleotides read TGTGCCAGTAGTATAGTCGGGGGTACCGGGGAGCTGTTTTTT. Encoded protein: CASSIVGGTGELFF.